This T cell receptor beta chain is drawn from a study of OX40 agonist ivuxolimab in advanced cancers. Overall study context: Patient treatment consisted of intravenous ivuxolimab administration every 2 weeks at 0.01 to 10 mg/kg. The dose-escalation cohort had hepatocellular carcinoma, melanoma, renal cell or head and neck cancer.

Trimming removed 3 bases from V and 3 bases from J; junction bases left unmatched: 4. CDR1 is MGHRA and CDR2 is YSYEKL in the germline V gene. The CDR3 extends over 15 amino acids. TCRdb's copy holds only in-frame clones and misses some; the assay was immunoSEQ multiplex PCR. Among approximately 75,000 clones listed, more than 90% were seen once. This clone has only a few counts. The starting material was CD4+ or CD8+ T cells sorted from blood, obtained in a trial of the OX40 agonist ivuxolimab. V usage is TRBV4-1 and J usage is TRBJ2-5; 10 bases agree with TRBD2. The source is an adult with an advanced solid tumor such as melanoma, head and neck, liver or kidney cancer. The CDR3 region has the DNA TGCGCCAGCAGCCACCATGGGACTAGCGAAGAGACCCAGTACTTC. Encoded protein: CASSHHGTSEETQYF.